The source of this T cell receptor beta chain is a study of blood T cell repertoires in COVID-19. Turning to the study itself: Researchers got acute and convalescent COVID-19 samples from the United States, Italy and Spain. PBMCs, B-cell-depleted T cells, or T cells provided the cDNA or gDNA that made up the material.

Study processing details: Amplification with reference gene primers provided the estimates of nucleated cell counts. The table came from immunoSEQ multiplex PCR; TCRdb's copy has only in-frame clones and leaves some out. The DNA was the basis for D and trimming; V, J and clone size are from that table. The sample carries more than 95,000 clones, 85% to 90% recorded once. The CDR3 consists of 13 residues. Trimming took 1 base from V and 6 from J, leaving 9 bases between them. Germline V gene lookup returns CDR1 KGHSH and CDR2 LQKENI. This TCR was sampled from a man in his forties or fifties with acute or convalescent COVID-19. The chain uses TRBV18 and TRBJ1-1; D gene uncertain. Specimen: peripheral blood. The CDR3 DNA is TGTGCCAGCTCACCACTACAACGGGCTGAAGCTTTCTTT. Translation: CASSPLQRAEAFF.